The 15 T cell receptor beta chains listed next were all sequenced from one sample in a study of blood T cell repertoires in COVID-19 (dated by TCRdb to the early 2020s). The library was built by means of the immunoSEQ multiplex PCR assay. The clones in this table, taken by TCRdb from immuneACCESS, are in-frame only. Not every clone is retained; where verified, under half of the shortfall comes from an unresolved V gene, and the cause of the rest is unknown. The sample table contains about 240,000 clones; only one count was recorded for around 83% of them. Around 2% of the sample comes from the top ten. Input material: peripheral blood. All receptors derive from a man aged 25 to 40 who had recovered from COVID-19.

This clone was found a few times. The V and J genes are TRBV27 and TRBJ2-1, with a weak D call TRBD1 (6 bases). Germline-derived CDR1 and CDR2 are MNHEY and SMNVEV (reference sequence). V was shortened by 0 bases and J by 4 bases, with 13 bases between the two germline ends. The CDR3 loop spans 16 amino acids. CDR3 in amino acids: CASSLSRGTQYNEQFF. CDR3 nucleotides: TGTGCCAGCAGTTTATCGAGAGGGACACAATACAATGAGCAGTTCTTC.

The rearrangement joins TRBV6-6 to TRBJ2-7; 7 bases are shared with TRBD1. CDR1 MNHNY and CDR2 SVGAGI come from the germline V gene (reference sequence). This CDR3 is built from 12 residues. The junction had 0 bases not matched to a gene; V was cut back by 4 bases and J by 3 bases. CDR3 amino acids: CASSWDSYEQYF. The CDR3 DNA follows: TGTGCCAGCAGTTGGGACAGCTACGAGCAGTACTTC.

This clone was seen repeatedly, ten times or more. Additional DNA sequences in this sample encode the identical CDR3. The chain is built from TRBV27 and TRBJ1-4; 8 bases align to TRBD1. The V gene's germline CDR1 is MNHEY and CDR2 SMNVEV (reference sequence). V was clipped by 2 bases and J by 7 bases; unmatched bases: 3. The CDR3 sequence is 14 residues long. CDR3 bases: TGTGCCAGCAGTTTACAGGGGGCGGGTGAAAAACTGTTTTTT. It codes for CASSLQGAGEKLFF.

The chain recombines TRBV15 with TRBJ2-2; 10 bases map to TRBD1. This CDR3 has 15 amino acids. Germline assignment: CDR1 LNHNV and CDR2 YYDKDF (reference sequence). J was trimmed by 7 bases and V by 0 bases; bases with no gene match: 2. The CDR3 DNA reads TGTGCCACCAGCAGAGAGGACAGGGGGAGCGGGGAGCTGTTTTTT. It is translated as CATSREDRGSGELFF.

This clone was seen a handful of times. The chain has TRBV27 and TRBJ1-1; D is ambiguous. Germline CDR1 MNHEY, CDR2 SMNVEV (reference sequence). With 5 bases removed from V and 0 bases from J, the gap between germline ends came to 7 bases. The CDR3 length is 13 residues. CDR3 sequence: CASSRSMNTEAFF. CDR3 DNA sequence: TGTGCCAGCAGTCGGAGTATGAACACTGAAGCTTTCTTT.

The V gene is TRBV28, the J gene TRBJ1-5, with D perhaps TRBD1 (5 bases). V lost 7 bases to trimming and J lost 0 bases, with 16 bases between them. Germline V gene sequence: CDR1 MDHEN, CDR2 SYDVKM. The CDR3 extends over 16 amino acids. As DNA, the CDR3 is TGTGCCAGCACCCAATACGGGGGAAATAGCAATCAGCCCCAGCATTTT. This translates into CASTQYGGNSNQPQHF.

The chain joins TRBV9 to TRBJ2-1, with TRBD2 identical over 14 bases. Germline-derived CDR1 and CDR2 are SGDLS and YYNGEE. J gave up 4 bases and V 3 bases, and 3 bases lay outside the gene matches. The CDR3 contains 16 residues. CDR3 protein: CASSGRTSGGYNEQFF. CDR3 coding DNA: TGTGCCAGCAGCGGAAGGACTAGCGGGGGGTACAATGAGCAGTTCTTC. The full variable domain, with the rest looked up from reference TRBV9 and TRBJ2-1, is DSGVTQTPKHLITATGQRVTLRCSPRSGDLSVYWYQQSLDQGLQFLIQYYNGEERAKGNILERFSAQQFPDLHSELNLSSLELGDSALYFCASSGRTSGGYNEQFFGPGTRLTVL.

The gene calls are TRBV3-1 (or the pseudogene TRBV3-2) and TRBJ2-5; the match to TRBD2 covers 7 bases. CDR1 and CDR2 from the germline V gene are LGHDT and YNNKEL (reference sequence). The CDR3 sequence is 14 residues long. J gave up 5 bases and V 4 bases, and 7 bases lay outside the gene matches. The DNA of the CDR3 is TGTGCCAGCAGCCTAAGACTAGCCGGGGAGACCCAGTACTTC. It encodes CASSLRLAGETQYF.

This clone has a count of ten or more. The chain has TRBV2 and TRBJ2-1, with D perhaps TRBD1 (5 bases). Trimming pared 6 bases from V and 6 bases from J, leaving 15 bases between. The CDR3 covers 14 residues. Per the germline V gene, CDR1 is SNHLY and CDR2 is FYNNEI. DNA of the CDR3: TGTGCCAGCAGGGGCAGCGACAGATTCAATGAGCAGTTCTTC. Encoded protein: CASRGSDRFNEQFF.

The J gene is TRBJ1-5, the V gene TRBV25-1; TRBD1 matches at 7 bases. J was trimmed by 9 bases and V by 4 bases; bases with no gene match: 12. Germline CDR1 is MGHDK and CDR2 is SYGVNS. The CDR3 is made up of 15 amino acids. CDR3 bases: TGTGCCAGCAGTGGGACAGGTTCGACCAGTGGGCCCCAGCATTTT. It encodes CASSGTGSTSGPQHF.

Here the CDR3 reads CASSLFGASSYEQYF. The CDR3 nucleotides are TGTGCCAGCAGTTTATTTGGCGCTAGCTCCTACGAGCAGTACTTC. The chain couples TRBV27 to TRBJ2-7; D remains ambiguous. Trimming stripped 1 base from V and 0 bases from J, with 10 bases between. CDR3 length: 15 amino acids. Germline V gene data show CDR1 as MNHEY and CDR2 as SMNVEV (reference sequence).

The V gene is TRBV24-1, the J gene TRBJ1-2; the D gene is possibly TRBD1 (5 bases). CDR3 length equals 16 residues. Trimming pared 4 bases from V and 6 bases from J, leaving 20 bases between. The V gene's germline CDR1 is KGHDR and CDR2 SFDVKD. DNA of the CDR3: TGTGCCACCAGTGACCTACCACGGGCCGGGGGTAATGGCTACACCTTC. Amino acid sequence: CATSDLPRAGGNGYTF.

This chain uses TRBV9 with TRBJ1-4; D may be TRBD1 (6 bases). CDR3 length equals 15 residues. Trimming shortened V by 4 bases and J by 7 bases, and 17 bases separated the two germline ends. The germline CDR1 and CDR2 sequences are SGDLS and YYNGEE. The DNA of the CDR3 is TGTGCCAGCAGCCCGAGGGGGGGCTTAGTTGAAAAACTGTTTTTT. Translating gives CASSPRGGLVEKLFF.

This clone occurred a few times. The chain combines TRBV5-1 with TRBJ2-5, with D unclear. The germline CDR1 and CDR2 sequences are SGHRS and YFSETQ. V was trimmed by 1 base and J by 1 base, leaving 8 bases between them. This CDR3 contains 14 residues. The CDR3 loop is CASSLMQIQETQYF. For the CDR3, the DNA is TGCGCCAGCAGCTTGATGCAGATCCAAGAGACCCAGTACTTC.

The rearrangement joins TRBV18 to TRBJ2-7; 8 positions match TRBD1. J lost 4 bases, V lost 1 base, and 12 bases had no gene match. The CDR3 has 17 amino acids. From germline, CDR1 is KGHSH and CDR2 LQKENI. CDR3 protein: CASSPRGMAGGSYEQYF. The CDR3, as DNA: TGTGCCAGCTCACCACGGGGTATGGCAGGGGGCTCATACGAGCAGTACTTC.